The sequence of this T cell receptor beta chain was determined in a study of beta chain features in type 1 diabetes. Study as a whole: Patients were similar to healthy donors in age and gender (as well as in cell yields).

This clone was seen more than once but under ten times. Its antigen remains unidentified. The CDR3 runs to 18 residues. Trimming removed 1 base from V and 0 bases from J; junction bases left unmatched: 10. Germline loops: CDR1 MNHNS, CDR2 SASEGT. Expressed TCRB transcripts were sequenced after all isolated RNA was converted to cDNA. Naive, central memory and regulatory T cell samples yielded about 4 million reads on average. Sequencing was performed with immunoSEQ multiplex PCR; in TCRdb, only in-frame clones are kept and a portion is missing. The sample shows around 170,000 clones, roughly 9% of them seen only once. General study findings and limits: PCR, the amplification step, might favor shorter templates, equally in patients and controls.

Cell sorting via CD45RO/CCR7/CD25/CD127/CD95/CD27 was performed to obtain CD4+ naive, central memory, regulatory and stem cell-like memory cells. The origin of this receptor is a woman under 30 in good health. Sequencing was performed on central memory CD4+ T cells from blood. The chain uses TRBV6-1 and TRBJ2-5, with TRBD1 identical over 8 bases. CDR3 DNA sequence: TGTGCCAGCAGTGAAGTTTCTATGACAGGGGCGTACCAAGAGACCCAGTACTTC. Translated, it gives CASSEVSMTGAYQETQYF.